This note documents a single T cell receptor beta chain sequence. Its antigen is as yet unknown. This may be a read error: a much more frequent sequence differs by one nucleotide. These data are taken from a study of blood T cells in healthy people across ages. Study summary: Template-switching capture recovered about one barcoded beta molecule per two T cells.

General study results and limits: Diversity estimates drawn from one million T cells were deemed underestimates.

Each sample used at least 6 million PBMCs. The total RNA that was extracted per sample amounted to at least 5.5 micrograms. Then a second PCR, running about 6 to 12 cycles, was carried out with a sample-barcoded 5' primer and a J-beta primer mix. MiXCR, run by TCRdb on the 5' RACE reads, gives a single entry per CDR3 protein. Of about a million distinct CDR3 sequences listed, less than 45% are singletons. The sequence came from a man aged 18 to 30 in good health. Sample: blood.

Written as DNA, the CDR3 is TGTGCCAGCACACTCGACCAGACGAACACTGAAGTTTTCTTT. It translates to CASTLDQTNTEVFF. The chain links TRBV10-3 to TRBJ1-1, with D uncertain. The CDR3 is 14 residues long. Germline CDR1 reads ENHRY; CDR2 reads SYGVKD.